Listed below are T cell receptor beta chains from one sample, sequenced in a study of blood T cell repertoires in COVID-19. TCRdb's table, derived via immunoSEQ multiplex PCR, lists solely in-frame clones and lacks some. The sample records approximately 210,000 clones, around nine tenths being singletons. Specimen: peripheral blood. The receptors originated from a woman in her 40s who had recovered from COVID-19. CDR3s include the opening cysteine and the closing phenylalanine or tryptophan. The D gene is left open where the match is weak. Where a row states a size, it is once, few, many or the class of an expanded clone; other rows omit it.

j_gene | d_gene | abundance | v_gene | CDR3aa | CDR3nt
TRBJ1-5 | . | few | TRBV5-1 | CASSFELGQPQHF | TGCGCCAGCAGCTTTGAGCTAGGTCAGCCCCAGCATTTT
TRBJ1-1 | . | once | TRBV3-1/TRBV3-2 | CASSHPGMNTEAFF | TGTGCCAGCAGCCATCCAGGGATGAACACTGAAGCTTTCTTT
TRBJ2-1 | . | . | TRBV3-1/TRBV3-2 | CASSRNPGTLNEQFF | TGTGCCAGCAGCCGAAATCCCGGGACTCTCAATGAGCAGTTCTTC
TRBJ1-2 | TRBD1 | . | TRBV18 | CASSPRGGAAYGYTF | TGTGCCAGCTCACCCAGAGGGGGCGCCGCATATGGCTACACCTTC
TRBJ2-7 | TRBD1 | . | TRBV11-2 | CASSLWDSRARGYEQYF | TGTGCCAGCAGCTTATGGGACAGTCGAGCTCGTGGCTACGAGCAGTACTTC
TRBJ1-1 | TRBD1 | . | TRBV3-1/TRBV3-2 | CASSQEDWRTGGEAFF | TGTGCCAGCAGCCAAGAAGATTGGAGGACAGGGGGTGAGGCTTTCTTT
TRBJ1-5 | . | . | TRBV12-3/TRBV12-4 | CASSFTENQPQHF | TGTGCCAGCAGTTTCACGGAGAATCAGCCCCAGCATTTT
TRBJ2-2 | TRBD1 | . | TRBV13 | CASSFGQGDGFTGELFF | TGTGCCAGCAGCTTCGGACAGGGGGACGGGTTTACCGGGGAGCTGTTTTTT
TRBJ2-7 | TRBD2 | . | TRBV5-1 | CASSLTSVYEQYF | TGCGCCAGCAGCCTAACTAGCGTCTACGAGCAGTACTTC
TRBJ2-2 | TRBD2 | once | TRBV6-5 | CASVSGRALGGELFF | TGTGCCAGCGTTAGCGGGAGGGCCCTCGGCGGGGAGCTGTTTTTT
TRBJ2-7 | . | . | TRBV18 | CASSPNGVGGSYEQYF | TGTGCCAGCTCACCAAACGGGGTGGGGGGCTCCTACGAGCAGTACTTC
TRBJ2-5 | TRBD2 | . | TRBV6-4 | CASSRTSGETQYF | TGTGCCAGCAGTCGGACTAGCGGTGAGACCCAGTACTTC
TRBJ1-1 | . | once | TRBV27 | CASKSWAGVSNTEAFF | TGTGCCAGCAAATCGTGGGCGGGGGTGTCGAACACTGAAGCTTTCTTT
TRBJ2-5 | . | . | TRBV5-1 | CASSSRRDNQETQYF | TGCGCCAGCAGCTCCAGAAGGGACAACCAAGAGACCCAGTACTTC
TRBJ1-1 | . | . | TRBV2 | CARSAGMTTANTEAFF | TGTGCCAGATCGGCGGGGATGACAACAGCGAACACTGAAGCTTTCTTT
TRBJ2-1 | TRBD2 | . | TRBV24-1 | CATSLAGGPNNEQFF | TGTGCCACCAGTTTAGCGGGAGGGCCTAACAATGAGCAGTTCTTC
TRBJ1-5 | . | . | TRBV6-2/TRBV6-3 | CASSYSGKGNQPQHF | TGTGCCAGCAGTTACTCGGGTAAGGGGAATCAGCCCCAGCATTTT
TRBJ2-2 | TRBD2 | . | TRBV7-2 | CASSLTPSGRPGELFF | TGTGCCAGCAGCTTAACCCCTAGCGGGAGACCCGGGGAGCTGTTTTTT
TRBJ2-5 | TRBD2 | . | TRBV19 | CASSIEPAGGRETQYF | TGTGCCAGTAGTATAGAGCCAGCGGGAGGGAGAGAGACCCAGTACTTC
TRBJ2-3 | . | . | TRBV5-6 | CASSRDSTDTQYF | TGTGCCAGCAGCCGGGACTCCACAGATACGCAGTATTTT
TRBJ1-1 | TRBD1 | many | TRBV7-9 | CASSLTGVGNTEAFF | TGTGCCAGCAGCTTGACAGGGGTTGGTAACACTGAAGCTTTCTTT
TRBJ1-4 | TRBD1 | . | TRBV29-1 | CSVATGSSEKLFF | TGCAGCGTCGCGACAGGGTCTTCGGAAAAACTGTTTTTT
TRBJ2-7 | . | . | TRBV7-8 | CASSLQQGPSYEQYF | TGTGCCAGCAGCTTACAACAGGGACCCTCCTACGAGCAGTACTTC
TRBJ2-7 | . | . | TRBV11-2 | CASSLVRDYEQYF | TGTGCCAGCAGCTTAGTTCGCGACTACGAGCAGTACTTC
TRBJ1-5 | . | . | TRBV19 | CASTSIMLGGNSNQPQHF | TGTGCCAGTACCAGTATAATGTTGGGGGGAAATAGCAATCAGCCCCAGCATTTT
TRBJ1-5 | TRBD1 | . | TRBV19 | CASKDRDSWSNQPQHF | TGTGCCAGTAAGGACAGGGATTCGTGGAGCAATCAGCCCCAGCATTTT
TRBJ2-5 | TRBD2 | . | TRBV18 | CASSREGLAGVGETQYF | TGTGCCAGCTCACGGGAAGGGCTAGCGGGAGTAGGAGAGACCCAGTACTTC
TRBJ1-2 | . | . | TRBV28 | CASSLLPGGQSDYGYTF | TGTGCCAGCAGTTTACTGCCGGGGGGGCAAAGTGACTATGGCTACACCTTC
TRBJ2-2 | . | once | TRBV9 | CASSAAGDTGELFF | TGTGCCAGCAGCGCCGCAGGGGACACCGGGGAGCTGTTTTTT